This TCR beta chain was sequenced for a study of T cells in Graves' hyperthyroidism and ophthalmopathy. Overall study results and limits: In validation, the model predicted ophthalmopathy. These predictions came a median about 6.8 months before onset.

J lost 7 bases, V lost 4 bases, and 9 bases had no gene match. This CDR3 is built from 15 residues. Looked up from germline, CDR1 is LNHNV and CDR2 is YYDKDF (reference sequence). Patients affected by ophthalmopathy presented a Clinical Activity Score of at least 3, a NOSPECS grade of at least 4, and disease duration below 3 months. Investigators excluded patients with uncontrolled infection, other autoimmune disease, pregnancy or lactation. This clonotype was seen a handful of times. Its target is not known. The source material, RNA transcripts, was used to amplify TCR beta CDR3 regions. First-round RT-PCR of the TCR CDR3 relied on the HTBI primer set. MiXCR was run by TCRdb on the multiplex PCR reads, yielding one entry per CDR3 protein. This repertoire shows some 530,000 distinct CDR3 sequences, 22% found once; its top ten account for under 55%.

Sequenced material: blood. The V gene is TRBV15, the J gene TRBJ2-1, with TRBD1 matching 8 bases. This receptor was identified in a woman in her 70s with Graves' ophthalmopathy. The CDR3 sequence is CATSKAGTGGNEQFF. For the CDR3, the DNA is TGTGCCACCAGCAAAGCCGGGACAGGCGGTAATGAGCAGTTCTTC.